This TCR beta chain came from a study of blood T cell repertoires in COVID-19 (TCRdb year 2020). Describing the broader study: Collaborator samples came from the United States, Italy and Spain and covered acute and convalescent phases of COVID-19. The material from the prospective study consisted of cDNA or gDNA derived from T cells, B-cell-depleted T cells, or PBMCs. Subjects who had been exposed to COVID-19, were actively infected with it, or had recovered from it provided the deeply sampled blood TCRbeta repertoires that made up the dataset. The repertoires were made available in a free public database intended to serve as a resource for research on the immune response to SARS-CoV-2. The samples were drawn from two sources: the first 160 participants of the ongoing ImmuneRACE study, and 1,200 or so subjects contributed by 6 global collaborators. The sample metadata nearly always contained a de-identified subject ID, COVID-19 status, age in years and sex. Where HLA class I and class II types were available, the types were taken from metadata supplied by the sample provider, not from assay-based typing. General study outcomes and caveats: The amount of clinical and demographic metadata varied by source and participant and was provided uncurated.

This clone is a singleton in its sample. Its antigen is unknown. No base-level quality is on record; no much larger clone is a single base apart. Taken from cysteine to phenylalanine, the CDR3 has 15 residues. The entry retains the CDR3 DNA only, 45 bases that are in frame from base 1. Trimming removed 1 base from V and 8 bases from J; the gene matches leave 10 bases unexplained. Looking up the germline V gene yields CDR1 MGHRA and CDR2 YSYEKL. One collaborating source in Seattle enrolled patients during active infection and followed them longitudinally through the course of disease. Collaborating institutions collected whole blood in K2EDTA tubes following their own protocols. For TCRbeta analysis, collaborators shipped samples as frozen whole blood, isolated PBMCs, or DNA extracted from either of those sample types. TCRbeta CDR3 regions were amplified from genomic DNA by means of the immunoSEQ Assay, a bias-controlled multiplex PCR. Regarding the original processing steps: Within the assay, amplification of reference gene primers was used to estimate how many nucleated cells each sample contained. Sequence reads were collapsed and filtered to measure the absolute abundance of every unique TCRbeta CDR3 rearrangement. Productive Simpson clonality was computed per sample as the square root of Simpson's diversity index over productive rearrangements. The immuneACCESS repertoire file appears here via TCRdb, limited to in-frame rearrangements. These files lack a portion of the clones; in checked studies, under half of the deficit traces to unresolved V genes, and the cause of the others is not known. V and J calls and clone size are as listed in that table; D and trimming were resolved from the DNA. Within this sample are 130,000 to 150,000 clones, with 75% to 90% of them counted one time only. 6.5% to 9.5% of the sample lies in the top ten.

The chain is made from TRBV4-1 and TRBJ1-2, and TRBD1 aligns with 7 junction nucleotides. This receptor was obtained from a woman aged 55-69 years with COVID-19, enrolled during active disease. The sequenced sample consisted of peripheral blood. The DNA reads TGCGCCAGCAGCCAAGTGCAGGGGGGCGCGCGGGGCTACACCTTC. Translated, this gives CASSQVQGGARGYTF.